This T cell receptor beta chain came from a study of CD8+ T cells in alopecia areata. Across the study: Grafting placed skin from approximately 6-13-month-old C3H/HeJ donors with spontaneous alopecia onto approximately 7-11-week-old female C3H/HeJ mice.

This clone was counted many times. Its antigen is as yet unknown. These gene names are mouse names. The sequenced fragment ends 4 residues before the CDR3 boundary, so the rest is inferred from the germline J gene. On the basis of CD4, CD8alpha, NKG2D, NKG2ACE and other markers, pooled cutaneous lymph node cells were sorted. Trimming cost V 3 bases and J 4 bases; bases outside gene matches: 6. The germline V gene encodes CDR1 NSQYPW and CDR2 LRSPGD (reference sequence). This CDR3 comprises 16 residues. Reverse transcribed after extraction, RNA yielded cDNA as the sequencing template. Data came from immunoSEQ multiplex PCR; TCRdb stores just in-frame clones and leaves some out. The sample has 200,000 to 300,000 clones, none seen only once. Broader study findings: Although TCR sharing was seen in mice, sharing across patients was less clear, possibly for HLA-related reasons. Scalp data also include sequences from resident alphabeta T cells of normal skin. Normal scalp showed lower clonality than lesional scalp, especially alopecia totalis/universalis.

This receptor was identified in a C3H/HeJ mouse with alopecia areata. Mouse strain MHC haplotype: H2-k. Sequencing used CD4+ T cells sorted from a lymph node. The chain has TRBV1 and TRBJ2-1; the match to TRBD2 covers 10 bases. The sequenced CDR3 bases are TGCACCTGCAGTGCCCTTCTGGGGGGGCGGTATGCT. Encoded protein: CTCSALLGGRYA. The entire CDR3 protein reads CTCSALLGGRYAEQFF.